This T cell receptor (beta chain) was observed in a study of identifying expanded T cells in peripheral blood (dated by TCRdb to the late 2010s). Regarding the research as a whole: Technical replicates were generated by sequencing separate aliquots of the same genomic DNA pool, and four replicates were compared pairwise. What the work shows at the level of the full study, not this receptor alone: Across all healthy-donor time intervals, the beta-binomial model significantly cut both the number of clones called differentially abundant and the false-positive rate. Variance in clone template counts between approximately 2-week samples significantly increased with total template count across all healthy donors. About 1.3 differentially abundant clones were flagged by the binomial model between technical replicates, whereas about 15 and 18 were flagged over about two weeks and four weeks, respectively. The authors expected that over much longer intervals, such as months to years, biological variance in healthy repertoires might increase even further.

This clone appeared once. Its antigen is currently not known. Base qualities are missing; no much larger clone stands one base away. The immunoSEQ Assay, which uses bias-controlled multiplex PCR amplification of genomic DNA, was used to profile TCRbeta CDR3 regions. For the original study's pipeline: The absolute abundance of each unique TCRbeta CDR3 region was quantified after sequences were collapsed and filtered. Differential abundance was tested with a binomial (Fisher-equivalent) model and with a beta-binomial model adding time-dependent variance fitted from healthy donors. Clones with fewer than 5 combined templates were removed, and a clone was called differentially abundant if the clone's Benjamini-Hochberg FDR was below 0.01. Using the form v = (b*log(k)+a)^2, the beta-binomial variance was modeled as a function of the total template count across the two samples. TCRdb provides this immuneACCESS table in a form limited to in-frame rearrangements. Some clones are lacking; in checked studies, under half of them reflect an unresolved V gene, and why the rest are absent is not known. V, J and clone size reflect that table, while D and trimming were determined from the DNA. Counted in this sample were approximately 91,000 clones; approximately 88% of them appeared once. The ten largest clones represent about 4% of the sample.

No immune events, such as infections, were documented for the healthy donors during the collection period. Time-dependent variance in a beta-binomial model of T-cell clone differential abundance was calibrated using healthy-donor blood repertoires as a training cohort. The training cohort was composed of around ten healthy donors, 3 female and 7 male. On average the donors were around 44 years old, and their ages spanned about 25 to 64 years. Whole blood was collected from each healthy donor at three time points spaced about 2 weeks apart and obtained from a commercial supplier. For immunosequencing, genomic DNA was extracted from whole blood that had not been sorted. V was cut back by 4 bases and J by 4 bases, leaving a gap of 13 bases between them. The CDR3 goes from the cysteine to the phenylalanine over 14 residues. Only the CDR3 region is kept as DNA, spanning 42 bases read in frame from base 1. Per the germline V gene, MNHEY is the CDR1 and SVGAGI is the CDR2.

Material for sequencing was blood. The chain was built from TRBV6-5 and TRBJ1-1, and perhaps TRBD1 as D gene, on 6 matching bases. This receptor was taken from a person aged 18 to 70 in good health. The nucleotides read TGTGCCAGCAGTTCTAACTCAGGGGTCACTGAAGCTTTCTTT. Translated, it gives CASSSNSGVTEAFF.